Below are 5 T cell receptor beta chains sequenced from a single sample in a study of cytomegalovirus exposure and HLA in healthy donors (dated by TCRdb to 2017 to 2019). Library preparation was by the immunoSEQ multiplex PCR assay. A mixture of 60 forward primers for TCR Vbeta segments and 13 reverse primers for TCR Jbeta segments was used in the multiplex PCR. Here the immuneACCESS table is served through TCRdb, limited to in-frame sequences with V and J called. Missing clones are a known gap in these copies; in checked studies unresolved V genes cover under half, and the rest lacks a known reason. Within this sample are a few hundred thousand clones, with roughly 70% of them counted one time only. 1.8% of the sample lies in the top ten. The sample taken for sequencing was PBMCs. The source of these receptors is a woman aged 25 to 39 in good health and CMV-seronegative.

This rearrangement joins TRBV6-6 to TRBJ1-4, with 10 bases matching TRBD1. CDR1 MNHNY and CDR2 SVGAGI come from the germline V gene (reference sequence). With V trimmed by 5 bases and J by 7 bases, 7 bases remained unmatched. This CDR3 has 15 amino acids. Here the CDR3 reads CASSMRTGGGEKLFF. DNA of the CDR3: TGTGCCAGCAGTATGAGGACAGGGGGGGGTGAAAAACTGTTTTTT.

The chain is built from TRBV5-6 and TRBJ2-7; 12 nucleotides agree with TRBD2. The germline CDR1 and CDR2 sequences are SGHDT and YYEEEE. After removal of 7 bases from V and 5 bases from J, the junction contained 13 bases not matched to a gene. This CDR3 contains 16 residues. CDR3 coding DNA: TGTGCCAGCTCCGGGCTAGCGGGGGGGCTGGGAAACGAGCAGTACTTC. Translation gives CASSGLAGGLGNEQYF.

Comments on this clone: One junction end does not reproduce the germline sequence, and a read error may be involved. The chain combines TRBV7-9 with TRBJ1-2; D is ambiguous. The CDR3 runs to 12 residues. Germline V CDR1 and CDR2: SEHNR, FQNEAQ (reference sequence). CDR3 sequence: CSSSSSFEGYTF. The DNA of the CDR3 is TGTTCCAGCAGCTCCTCCTTCGAGGGCTACACCTTC.

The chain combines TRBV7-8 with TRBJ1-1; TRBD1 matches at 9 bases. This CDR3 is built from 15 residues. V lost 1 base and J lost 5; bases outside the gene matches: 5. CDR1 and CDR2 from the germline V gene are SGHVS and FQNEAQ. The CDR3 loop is CASSLDTGGWTEAFF. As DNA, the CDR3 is TGTGCCAGCAGCTTAGATACAGGGGGCTGGACTGAAGCTTTCTTT.

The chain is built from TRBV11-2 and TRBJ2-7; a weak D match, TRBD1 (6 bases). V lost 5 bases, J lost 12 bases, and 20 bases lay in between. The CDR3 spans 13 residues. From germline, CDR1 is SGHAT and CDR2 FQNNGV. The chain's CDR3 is CASSRQLRDKRYF. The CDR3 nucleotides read TGTGCCAGCAGCCGGCAGTTACGGGACAAGCGGTACTTC.